The rows below give T cell receptor beta chains drawn from one sample of a study of T cell responses to AZD1222 COVID-19 vaccine. Only in-frame clones appear in the TCRdb table, and some are missing; sequencing was by immunoSEQ multiplex PCR. The sample lists 120,000 or so clones; around 80% were seen once. The material sequenced was peripheral blood, taken on day 0 of AZD1222 vaccination. These receptors all come from an adult in good health. Both conserved end residues are part of each CDR3. D genes are given only for firm matches. Clone size is given for some rows only: seen once, a few or many times, or a class if the clone is expanded.

-	TRBV19	16	-	TRBJ2-2	CASSIIVQRDTGELFF	TGTGCCAGTAGTATCATTGTTCAGCGCGACACCGGGGAGCTGTTTTTT
-	TRBV5-1	14	-	TRBJ1-4	CASSLDSTNEKLFF	TGCGCCAGCAGCCTTGACAGTACTAATGAAAAACTGTTTTTT
TRBD2	TRBV28	14	-	TRBJ2-5	CASELAGGARGQYF	TGTGCCAGCGAACTAGCGGGGGGCGCCCGGGGCCAGTACTTC
TRBD1	TRBV7-2	13	few	TRBJ1-6	CASSFDRASPLHF	TGTGCCAGCAGCTTTGACAGGGCTTCACCCCTCCACTTT
TRBD1	TRBV5-3	15	-	TRBJ2-7	CARSTLDRGTYEQYF	TGTGCCAGAAGCACCCTCGACAGGGGAACCTACGAGCAGTACTTC
-	TRBV28	12	few	TRBJ1-2	CASGTARYGYTF	TGTGCCAGTGGGACCGCTAGGTATGGCTACACCTTC
-	TRBV2	12	few	TRBJ1-1	CASREGGLEAFF	TGTGCCAGCAGAGAGGGGGGGCTCGAAGCTTTCTTT
-	TRBV5-1	16	-	TRBJ1-6	CASSLGDSSGNSPLHF	TGCGCCAGCAGCTTGGGAGACAGTTCGGGAAATTCACCCCTCCACTTT
-	TRBV7-9	14	-	TRBJ2-3	CASSMEGLTDTQYF	TGTGCCAGCAGCATGGAGGGCCTCACAGATACGCAGTATTTT
TRBD2	TRBV6-2/TRBV6-3	15	-	TRBJ2-5	CASSYRPSGSRTQYF	TGTGCCAGCAGTTACAGACCTAGCGGGAGTAGGACCCAGTACTTC
-	TRBV6-5	13	-	TRBJ1-1	CASRVLGETEAFF	TGTGCCAGCAGAGTGCTCGGGGAAACTGAAGCTTTCTTT
-	TRBV7-2	14	-	TRBJ2-3	CASSLGGASRMQYF	TGTGCCAGCAGCTTAGGAGGGGCTAGCCGGATGCAGTATTTT
-	TRBV10-2	13	-	TRBJ2-7	CASSDFNVREQYF	TGCGCCAGCAGTGACTTCAATGTCCGCGAGCAGTACTTC
-	TRBV25-1	14	-	TRBJ1-6	CASSERLGNSPLHF	TGTGCCAGCAGTGAAAGGTTGGGGAATTCACCCCTCCACTTT
TRBD1	TRBV7-9	13	-	TRBJ1-2	CASTPTGVAGYTF	TGTGCCAGCACCCCGACAGGGGTTGCTGGCTACACCTTC
-	TRBV27	15	-	TRBJ1-5	CASSFYPPDNQPQHF	TGTGCCAGCAGTTTTTACCCCCCTGACAATCAGCCCCAGCATTTT
TRBD1	TRBV5-6	17	-	TRBJ2-7	CASSPGDRGFSFHEQYF	TGTGCCAGCAGCCCGGGGGACAGGGGTTTTTCATTCCACGAGCAGTACTTC
-	TRBV5-5	15	-	TRBJ1-4	CASSLEGQGGEKLFF	TGTGCCAGCAGTCTGGAAGGGCAGGGCGGTGAAAAACTGTTTTTT
-	TRBV7-8	15	-	TRBJ1-5	CASSREGRSNQPQHF	TGTGCCAGCAGCCGCGAGGGACGGAGCAATCAGCCCCAGCATTTT
-	TRBV3-1/TRBV3-2	15	-	TRBJ2-5	CASSQVADYQETQYF	TGTGCCAGCAGCCAAGTGGCAGACTACCAAGAGACCCAGTACTTC
-	TRBV10-1	15	-	TRBJ1-4	CASSESGREEEKLFF	TGCGCCAGCAGTGAGTCGGGACGGGAGGAAGAAAAACTGTTTTTT
TRBD1	TRBV18	15	-	TRBJ2-5	CASSPPDRVGKTQYF	TGTGCCAGCTCACCACCGGACAGGGTAGGGAAGACCCAGTACTTC
-	TRBV30	13	-	TRBJ1-2	CAWSLSNGKGYTF	TGTGCCTGGAGTCTCTCCAACGGGAAGGGCTACACCTTC
TRBD1	TRBV3-1/TRBV3-2	16	-	TRBJ2-2	CASSLRTGTNTGELFF	TGTGCCAGCAGCTTAAGGACAGGAACGAACACCGGGGAGCTGTTTTTT
-	TRBV18	14	-	TRBJ2-3	CASSPLGITDTQYF	TGTGCCAGCTCACCATTGGGGATCACAGATACGCAGTATTTT
TRBD1	TRBV27	15	-	TRBJ1-5	CASSSIGQVGQPQHF	TGTGCCAGCAGTTCTATTGGACAGGTTGGGCAGCCCCAGCATTTT
-	TRBV15	12	-	TRBJ1-6	CATSERNSPLHF	TGTGCCACCTCGGAGAGGAACTCACCCCTCCACTTT
TRBD2	TRBV5-8	16	-	TRBJ2-7	CASSDPLAGVFYEQYF	TGTGCCAGCAGCGACCCATTAGCGGGGGTCTTCTACGAGCAGTACTTC
-	TRBV2	13	-	TRBJ1-6	CASTTGTNSPLHF	TGTGCCAGCACAACGGGGACTAATTCACCCCTCCACTTT
-	TRBV5-5	16	once	TRBJ1-2	CASSLGPTVGDYGYTF	TGTGCCAGCAGCTTGGGCCCGACAGTGGGGGACTATGGCTACACCTTC
TRBD1	TRBV9	15	-	TRBJ1-2	CASSVGGTGMAGYTF	TGTGCCAGCAGCGTAGGAGGGACAGGGATGGCTGGCTACACCTTC
TRBD1	TRBV11-2	15	-	TRBJ1-2	CASSPSTGLTYGYTF	TGTGCCAGCAGCCCCTCGACAGGGTTAACCTATGGCTACACCTTC
TRBD1	TRBV5-1	14	-	TRBJ1-1	CASSPGQTNTEAFF	TGCGCCAGCAGCCCGGGACAGACGAACACTGAAGCTTTCTTT
-	TRBV2	13	once	TRBJ1-3	CATAVLSGNTIYF	TGTGCCACCGCCGTCCTCTCTGGAAACACCATATATTTT
-	TRBV9	19	-	TRBJ1-3	CASSTSGHQGTHSGNTIYF	TGTGCCAGCAGCACCTCGGGACACCAAGGGACCCACTCTGGAAACACCATATATTTT
TRBD1	TRBV6-2/TRBV6-3	15	-	TRBJ1-2	CASSNPLDREYGYTF	TGTGCCAGCAGTAACCCCTTGGACAGGGAATATGGCTACACCTTC
-	TRBV5-1	14	-	TRBJ2-3	CASSFGGGTDTQYF	TGCGCCAGCAGCTTCGGCGGCGGCACAGATACGCAGTATTTT
-	TRBV5-5	13	-	TRBJ2-5	CASSLQGQETQYF	TGTGCCAGCAGCTTGCAGGGTCAAGAGACCCAGTACTTC
-	TRBV5-4	16	-	TRBJ2-7	CASSRRGDVTTSQQYF	TGTGCCAGCAGCCGCCGAGGCGATGTGACTACGAGTCAGCAGTACTTC
-	TRBV6-1	14	-	TRBJ2-7	CASSEAGGSYEQYF	TGTGCCAGCAGTGAAGCGGGAGGATCCTACGAGCAGTACTTC
TRBD2	TRBV7-9	14	-	TRBJ2-2	CASSRSGGNGELFF	TGTGCCAGCAGCCGGAGCGGGGGTAACGGGGAGCTGTTTTTT
TRBD2	TRBV7-2	15	-	TRBJ2-5	CASSLISGGVETQYF	TGTGCCAGCAGCTTAATTAGCGGGGGTGTGGAGACCCAGTACTTC
TRBD1	TRBV28	17	-	TRBJ1-2	CASSLWGTGGINYGYTF	TGTGCCAGCAGTTTATGGGGGACAGGGGGCATTAACTATGGCTACACCTTC
-	TRBV3-1/TRBV3-2	15	-	TRBJ2-7	CASSFIRRSRYEQYF	TGTGCCAGCAGCTTTATTAGACGGAGCCGCTACGAGCAGTACTTC
-	TRBV5-5	14	-	TRBJ2-7	CASSLEGSRIEQYF	TGTGCCAGCAGCTTGGAAGGATCTAGAATCGAGCAGTACTTC
-	TRBV3-1/TRBV3-2	14	-	TRBJ2-5	CASSQGGQRETQYF	TGTGCCAGCAGCCAAGGAGGACAGAGGGAGACCCAGTACTTC
TRBD1	TRBV9	18	-	TRBJ2-6	CASSPGQGVIPGANVLTF	TGTGCCAGCAGCCCAGGACAGGGAGTCATCCCTGGGGCCAACGTCCTGACTTTC
-	TRBV19	12	-	TRBJ1-1	CASSMSRTEAFF	TGTGCCAGTAGTATGTCGCGAACTGAAGCTTTCTTT
-	TRBV19	17	-	TRBJ2-3	CASTPGGGPGLTDTQYF	TGTGCCAGTACCCCCGGGGGTGGGCCCGGGCTCACAGATACGCAGTATTTT
-	TRBV29-1	13	few	TRBJ2-7	CSVEGVTPYEQYF	TGCAGCGTTGAAGGGGTAACGCCTTACGAGCAGTACTTC
-	TRBV27	15	-	TRBJ1-4	CASSPRDSLNEKLFF	TGTGCCAGCAGTCCCAGGGACTCCCTTAATGAAAAACTGTTTTTT
-	TRBV4-3	13	once	TRBJ1-1	CASSQDTDTEAFF	TGCGCCAGCAGCCAAGATACAGACACTGAAGCTTTCTTT
TRBD2	TRBV18	16	once	TRBJ2-3	CASSPGGSAGTDTQYF	TGTGCCAGCTCTCCTGGCGGGAGCGCCGGGACAGATACGCAGTATTTT
TRBD2	TRBV19	18	-	TRBJ2-2	CATRTGTSGRVTDGELFF	TGTGCCACTCGAACCGGGACTAGCGGGAGGGTCACGGACGGGGAGCTGTTTTTT
-	TRBV5-8	13	-	TRBJ1-1	CASSRGSAVEAFF	TGTGCCAGCAGCCGAGGGTCGGCGGTAGAAGCTTTCTTT
TRBD2	TRBV2	14	-	TRBJ2-1	CASSGLAGPNEQFF	TGTGCCAGCAGTGGGCTAGCGGGGCCCAATGAGCAGTTCTTC
TRBD1	TRBV5-6	14	few	TRBJ1-1	CASGFRDRASEAFF	TGTGCCAGCGGATTCCGGGACAGGGCCTCCGAAGCTTTCTTT